The clone carrying this T cell receptor gamma chain was seen more than once but under ten times. Its target is unknown. The sample comes from a study of Vδ1+ human thymocytes. General study findings and limits: Highly polyclonal TRG and TRD repertoires with Gaussian CDR3 length distributions appeared in thymus.

Thymocytes were sorted as CD3+ TCRVdelta1+ TCRVdelta2- after alphabeta T cell depletion. This CDR3 has 19 amino acids. The junction had 13 bases not matched to a gene; V was cut back by 0 bases and J by 0 bases. Germline V gene lookup returns CDR1 VTNTFY and CDR2 YDVSTARD (reference sequence). Sequences come from RNA converted to cDNA by reverse transcription. CDR3 amplicons came from multiplex PCR with pooled V-gene forward and constant-region reverse primers. TCRdb repeated clone calling on the multiplex PCR reads with CATT. The data show tens of thousands of gamma-chain clones, with about 13% seen just once and 1.5% to 2% held by the top ten.

Sequencing used Vdelta1+ gamma-delta thymocytes from the thymus. The subset is: FACS-sorted CD3+ TCRalphabeta- TCRVdelta1+ TCRVdelta2- thymocytes. The chain recombines TRGV3 with TRGJP1. The clonotype comes from a child younger than two who had congenital heart surgery. The CDR3 DNA sequence: TGTGCCACCTGGGACAGGACCTGGACTCATTATACCACTGGTTGGTTCAAGATATTT. Its translation: CATWDRTWTHYTTGWFKIF.